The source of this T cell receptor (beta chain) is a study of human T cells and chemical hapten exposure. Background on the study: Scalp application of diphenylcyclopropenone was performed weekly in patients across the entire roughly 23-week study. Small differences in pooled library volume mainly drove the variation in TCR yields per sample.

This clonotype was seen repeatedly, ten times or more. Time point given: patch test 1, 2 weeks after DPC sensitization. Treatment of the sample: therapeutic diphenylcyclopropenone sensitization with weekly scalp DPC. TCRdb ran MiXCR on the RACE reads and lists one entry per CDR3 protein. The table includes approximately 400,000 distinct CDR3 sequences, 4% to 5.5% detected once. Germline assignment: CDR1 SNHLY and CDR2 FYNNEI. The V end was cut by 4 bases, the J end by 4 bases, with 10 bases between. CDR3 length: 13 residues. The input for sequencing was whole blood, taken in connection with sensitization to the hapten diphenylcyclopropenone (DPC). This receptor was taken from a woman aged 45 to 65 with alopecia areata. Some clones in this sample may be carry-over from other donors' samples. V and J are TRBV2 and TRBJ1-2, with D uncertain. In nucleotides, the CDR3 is TGTGCCAGCAGTGCGACGGAGCTCTATGGCTACACCTTC. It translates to CASSATELYGYTF.